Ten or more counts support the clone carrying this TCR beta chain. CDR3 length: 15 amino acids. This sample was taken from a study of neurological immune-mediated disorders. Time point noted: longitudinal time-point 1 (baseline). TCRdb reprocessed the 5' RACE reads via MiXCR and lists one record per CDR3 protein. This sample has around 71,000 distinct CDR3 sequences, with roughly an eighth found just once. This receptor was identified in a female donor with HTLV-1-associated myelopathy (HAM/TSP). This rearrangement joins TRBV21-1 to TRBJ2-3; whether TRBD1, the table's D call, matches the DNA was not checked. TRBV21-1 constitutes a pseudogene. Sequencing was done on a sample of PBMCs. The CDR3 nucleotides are TGTGCCAGCCCCGACAGGGTTTATAGCACAGATACGCAGTATTTT. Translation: CASPDRVYSTDTQYF.